This T cell receptor beta chain was identified during a study of response to subunit inactivated influenza vaccine. Study results and limitations: New T cells are recruited in small numbers by each seasonal influenza vaccination, according to the authors' suggestion.

TCRdb analysed the RT-PCR reads with MiXCR anew, one entry per CDR3 protein. The sample comprises approximately 520,000 distinct CDR3 sequences, more than 15% of which are singletons, and 3% to 3.5% rests with the top ten. Worth noting for this clonotype: Its antigen is undetermined. One end of the junction varies from germline; a read error may be responsible.

This CDR3 comprises 15 residues. Germline V lookup: CDR1 ENHRY, CDR2 SYGVKD. Specimen: CD4+ T cells sorted from PBMCs, collected about 24 months after vaccination. The origin of this receptor is a man between 50 and 69 years old who received an inactivated influenza vaccine. V usage is TRBV10-3 and J usage is TRBJ2-1; 10 bases are a match to TRBD2. The CDR3 is CAIGASGGLGNEEFF. CDR3 bases: TGTGCCATCGGGGCTAGCGGGGGTCTGGGCAATGAGGAGTTCTTC.